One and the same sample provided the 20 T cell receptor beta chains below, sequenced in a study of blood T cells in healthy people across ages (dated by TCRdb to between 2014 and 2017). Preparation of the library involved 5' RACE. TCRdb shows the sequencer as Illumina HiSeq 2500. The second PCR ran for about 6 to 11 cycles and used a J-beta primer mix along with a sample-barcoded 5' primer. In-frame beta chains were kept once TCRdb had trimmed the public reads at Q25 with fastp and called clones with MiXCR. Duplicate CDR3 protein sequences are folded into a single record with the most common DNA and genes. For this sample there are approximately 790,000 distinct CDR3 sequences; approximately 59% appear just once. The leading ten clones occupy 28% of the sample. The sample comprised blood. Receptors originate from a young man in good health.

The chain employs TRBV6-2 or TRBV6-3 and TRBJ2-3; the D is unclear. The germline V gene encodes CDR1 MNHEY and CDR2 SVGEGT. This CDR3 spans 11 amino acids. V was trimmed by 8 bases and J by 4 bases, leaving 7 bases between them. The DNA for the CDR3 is TGTGCCAGCCACGAGGCAGATACGCAGTATTTT. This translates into CASHEADTQYF.

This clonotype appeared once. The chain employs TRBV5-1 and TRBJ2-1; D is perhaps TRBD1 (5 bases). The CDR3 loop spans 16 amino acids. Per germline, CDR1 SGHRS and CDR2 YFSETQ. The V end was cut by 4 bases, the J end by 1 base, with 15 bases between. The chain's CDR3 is CASSDPTVVSYNEQFF. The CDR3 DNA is TGCGCCAGCAGCGACCCGACAGTCGTGTCCTACAATGAGCAGTTCTTC.

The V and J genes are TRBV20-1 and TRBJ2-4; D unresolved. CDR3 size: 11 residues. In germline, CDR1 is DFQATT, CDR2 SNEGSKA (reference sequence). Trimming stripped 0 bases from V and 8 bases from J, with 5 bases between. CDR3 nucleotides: TGCAGTGCTAGAGATAGGGACATTCAGTACTTC. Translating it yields CSARDRDIQYF.

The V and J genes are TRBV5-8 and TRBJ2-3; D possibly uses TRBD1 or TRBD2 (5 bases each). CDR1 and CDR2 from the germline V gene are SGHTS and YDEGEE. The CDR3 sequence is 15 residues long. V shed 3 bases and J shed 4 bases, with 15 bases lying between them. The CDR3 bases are TGTGCCAGCAGCTGGGGGACGATTGGTCCAGATACGCAGTATTTT. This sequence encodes CASSWGTIGPDTQYF.

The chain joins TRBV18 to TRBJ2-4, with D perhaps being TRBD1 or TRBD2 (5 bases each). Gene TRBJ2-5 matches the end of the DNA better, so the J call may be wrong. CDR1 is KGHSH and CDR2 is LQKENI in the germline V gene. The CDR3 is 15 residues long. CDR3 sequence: CASSPPSPGRETQYF. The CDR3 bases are TGTGCCAGCTCACCACCGTCCCCGGGGCGGGAGACCCAGTACTTC.

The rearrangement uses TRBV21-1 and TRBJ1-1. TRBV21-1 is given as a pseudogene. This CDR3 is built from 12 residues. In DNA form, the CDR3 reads TGTGCCAGCAAATCGGCGACAAACGAAGCTTTCTTT. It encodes CASKSATNEAFF.

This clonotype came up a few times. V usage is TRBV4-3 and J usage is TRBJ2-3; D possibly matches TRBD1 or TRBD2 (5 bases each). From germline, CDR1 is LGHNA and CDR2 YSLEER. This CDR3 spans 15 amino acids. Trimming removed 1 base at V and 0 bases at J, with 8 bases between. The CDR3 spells CASSQGGTSTDTQYF. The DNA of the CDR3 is TGCGCCAGCAGCCAAGGGGGGACGAGCACAGATACGCAGTATTTT.

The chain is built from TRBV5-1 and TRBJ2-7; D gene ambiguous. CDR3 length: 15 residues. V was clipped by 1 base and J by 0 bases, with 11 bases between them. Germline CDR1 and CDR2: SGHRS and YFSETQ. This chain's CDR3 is CASSLTGAISYEQYF. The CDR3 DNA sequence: TGCGCCAGCAGCTTGACGGGTGCAATCTCCTACGAGCAGTACTTC.

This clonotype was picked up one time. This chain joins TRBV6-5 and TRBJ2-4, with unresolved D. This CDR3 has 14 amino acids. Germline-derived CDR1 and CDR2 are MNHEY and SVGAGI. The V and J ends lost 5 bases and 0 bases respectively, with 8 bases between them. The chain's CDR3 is CASSRAEAKNIQYF. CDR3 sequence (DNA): TGTGCCAGCAGTCGAGCTGAAGCCAAAAACATTCAGTACTTC.

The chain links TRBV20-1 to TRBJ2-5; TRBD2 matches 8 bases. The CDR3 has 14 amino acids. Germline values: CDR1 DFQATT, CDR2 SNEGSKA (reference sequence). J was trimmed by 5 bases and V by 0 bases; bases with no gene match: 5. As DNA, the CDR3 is TGCAGTGCTAGAGAGCGGGGGGCCGGGGAGACCCAGTACTTC. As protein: CSARERGAGETQYF.

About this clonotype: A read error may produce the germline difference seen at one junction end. The chain's CDR3 is CTSSWTGDEQYF. CDR3 nucleotide sequence: TGTACCAGCAGTTGGACAGGGGACGAGCAGTACTTC. The chain links TRBV6-2 or TRBV6-3 to TRBJ2-7, with 9 bases identical to TRBD1. CDR1 and CDR2 (germline): MNHEY, SVGEGT. The CDR3 length is 12 residues.

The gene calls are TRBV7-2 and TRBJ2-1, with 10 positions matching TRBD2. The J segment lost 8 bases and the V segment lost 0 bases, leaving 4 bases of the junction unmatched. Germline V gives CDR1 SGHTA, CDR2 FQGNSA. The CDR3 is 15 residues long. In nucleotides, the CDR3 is TGTGCCAGCAGCTTAGCGGGTAGCGGGGGGTATGAGCAGTTCTTC. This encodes CASSLAGSGGYEQFF. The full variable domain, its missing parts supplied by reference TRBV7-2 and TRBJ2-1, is GAGVSQSPSNKVTEKGKDVELRCDPISGHTALYWYRQSLGQGLEFLIYFQGNSAPDKSGLPSDRFSAERTGGSVSTLTIQRTQQEDSAVYLCASSLAGSGGYEQFFGPGTRLTVL.

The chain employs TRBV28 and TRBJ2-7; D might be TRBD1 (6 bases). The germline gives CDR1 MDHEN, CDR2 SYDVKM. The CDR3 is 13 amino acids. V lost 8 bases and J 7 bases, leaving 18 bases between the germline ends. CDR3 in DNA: TGTGCCAGCCGGCAGAACAGGGTAGAGGAGCAGTACTTC. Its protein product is CASRQNRVEEQYF.

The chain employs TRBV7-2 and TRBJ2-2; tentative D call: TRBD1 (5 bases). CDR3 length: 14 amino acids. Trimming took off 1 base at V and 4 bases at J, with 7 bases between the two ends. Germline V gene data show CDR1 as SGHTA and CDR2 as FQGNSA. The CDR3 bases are TGTGCCAGCAGCTTAGAAAGGGGCACCGGGGAGCTGTTTTTT. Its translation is CASSLERGTGELFF.

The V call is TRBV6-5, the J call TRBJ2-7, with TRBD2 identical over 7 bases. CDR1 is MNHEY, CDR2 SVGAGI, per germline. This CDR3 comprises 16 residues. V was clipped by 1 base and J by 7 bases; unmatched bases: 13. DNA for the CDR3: TGTGCCAGCAGTTACTTTGCGGGGGTCTCATACAATGAGCAGTACTTC. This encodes CASSYFAGVSYNEQYF.

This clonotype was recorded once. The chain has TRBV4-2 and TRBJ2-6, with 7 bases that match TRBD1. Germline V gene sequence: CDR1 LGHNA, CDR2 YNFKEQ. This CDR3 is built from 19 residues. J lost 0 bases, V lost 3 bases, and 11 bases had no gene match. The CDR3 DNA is TGTGCCAGCAGCCAGGGTATGGACAGGCCTAGCTCTGGGGCCAACGTCCTGACTTTC. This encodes CASSQGMDRPSSGANVLTF.

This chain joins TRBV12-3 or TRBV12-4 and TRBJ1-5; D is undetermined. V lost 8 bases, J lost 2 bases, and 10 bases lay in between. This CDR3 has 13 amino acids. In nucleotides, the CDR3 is TGTGCCAGCCAGGTGGGAGGCAATCAGCCCCAGCATTTT. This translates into CASQVGGNQPQHF.

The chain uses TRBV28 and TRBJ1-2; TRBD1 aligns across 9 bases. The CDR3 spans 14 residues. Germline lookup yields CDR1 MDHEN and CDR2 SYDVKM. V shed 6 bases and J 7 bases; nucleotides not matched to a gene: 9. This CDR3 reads CASSPPGTGFGYTF. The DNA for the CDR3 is TGTGCCAGCAGCCCACCCGGGACAGGGTTTGGCTACACCTTC.

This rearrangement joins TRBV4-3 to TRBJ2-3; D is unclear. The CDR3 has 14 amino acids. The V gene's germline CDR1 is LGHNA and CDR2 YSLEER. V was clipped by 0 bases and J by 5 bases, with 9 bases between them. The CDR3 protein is CASSQEDERDTQYF. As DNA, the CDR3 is TGCGCCAGCAGCCAAGAAGACGAAAGAGATACGCAGTATTTT.

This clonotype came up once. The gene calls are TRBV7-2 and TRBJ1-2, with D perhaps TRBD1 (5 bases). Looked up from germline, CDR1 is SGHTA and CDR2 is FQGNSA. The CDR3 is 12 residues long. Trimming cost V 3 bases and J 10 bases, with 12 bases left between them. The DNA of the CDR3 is TGTGCCAGCAGCTTCCGAGGGGTGGACTACACCTTC. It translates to CASSFRGVDYTF.